A selection of T cell receptor beta chains follows, all from one sample in a study of blood T cell repertoires in COVID-19. Sequencing used immunoSEQ multiplex PCR; TCRdb keeps in-frame clones, though not all of them. The repertoire includes 40,000 to 60,000 clones, 85% of them detected once, and under 7% sits in the top ten. The sample was peripheral blood. The receptors come from a woman aged 60-70 years with acute or convalescent COVID-19. The CDR3 runs from the conserved cysteine through the conserved F or W. The D gene is left open where the match is weak. A clone size is listed for some rows: how often the clone was seen (once, few, many), or a class if it is expanded.

>TRBD2|TRBV7-7|15|TRBJ2-5|-
TGTGCCAGCAGCTTAGCACTAGCGGGGGAAGAGACCCAGTACTTC
CASSLALAGEETQYF
>TRBD1|TRBV12-3/TRBV12-4|13|TRBJ1-1|-
TGTGCCAGCAGTCCACAGGGGTACACTGAAGCTTTCTTT
CASSPQGYTEAFF
>TRBD1|TRBV5-1|17|TRBJ1-2|few
TGCGCCAGCAGCTTGGACTGGAACCGGGACAGCCTCTATGGCTACACCTTC
CASSLDWNRDSLYGYTF
>-|TRBV9|13|TRBJ1-2|-
TGTGCCAGCAGCGTAGCCTATAACTATGGCTACACCTTC
CASSVAYNYGYTF
>TRBD2|TRBV7-2|14|TRBJ2-1|-
TGTGCCAGCAGTCCGCGAGCGGGGTACAATGAGCAGTTCTTC
CASSPRAGYNEQFF
>-|TRBV11-2|12|TRBJ1-1|-
TGTGCCAGCAGCCCAAGCGCGCCTGAAGCTTTCTTT
CASSPSAPEAFF
>TRBD2|TRBV19|15|TRBJ2-7|once
TGTGCGAGTAGTATAGCTAGCGGGCGATCCTACGAGCAGTACTTC
CASSIASGRSYEQYF
>TRBD1|TRBV12-3/TRBV12-4|13|TRBJ2-7|-
TGTGCCAGCAGGGCGACAGGGGGTTACGAGCAGTACTTC
CASRATGGYEQYF
>TRBD1|TRBV19|15|TRBJ1-4|-
TGTGCCAGTAGTATCAGACAGGGTGGGAATGAAAAACTGTTTTTT
CASSIRQGGNEKLFF
>-|TRBV7-6|14|TRBJ1-2|-
TGTGCCAGCTCCCTTCCTGGGGGCTCAGGGGGCTACACCTTC
CASSLPGGSGGYTF
>TRBD1|TRBV7-9|15|TRBJ1-6|-
TGTGCCAGCAGCCCCAGGGGGCTAGATAATTCACCCCTCCACTTT
CASSPRGLDNSPLHF
>TRBD2|TRBV7-9|15|TRBJ2-1|-
TGTGCCAGCAGCCTCGGGACTAGCCGGACCGATGAGCAGTTCTTC
CASSLGTSRTDEQFF
>-|TRBV28|15|TRBJ1-4|-
TGTGCCAGCAGTTGGGCAGGGACAAATAATGAAAAACTGTTTTTT
CASSWAGTNNEKLFF
>TRBD1|TRBV7-2|13|TRBJ1-2|-
TGTGCCAGCGCCGGACAGGGGGCTGGGGGCTACACCTTC
CASAGQGAGGYTF
>TRBD2|TRBV15|15|TRBJ2-7|-
TGTGCCACCAGCACCCCGGGACTAGGCTCCTACGAGCAGTACTTC
CATSTPGLGSYEQYF
>TRBD1|TRBV27|17|TRBJ2-1|-
TGTGCCAGCAGTTTATTGGTCGTTGGGACAGGGGTCAGTGAGCAGTTCTTC
CASSLLVVGTGVSEQFF
>TRBD2|TRBV7-2|14|TRBJ2-1|-
TGTGCCAGCAGCCTCTCGGGAGGGTGGAATGAGCAGTTCTTC
CASSLSGGWNEQFF
>-|TRBV9|16|TRBJ1-2|-
TGTGCCAGCAGCGTAGCCCCCAATACAGAGACGGGGGGCTACACCTTC
CASSVAPNTETGGYTF
>TRBD2|TRBV2|14|TRBJ2-5|once
TGTGCCAGCGATACGATAGCGGGAATGGAGACCCAGTACTTC
CASDTIAGMETQYF
>TRBD1|TRBV30|15|TRBJ1-2|-
TGTGCCTGGAGTGTATCACGGACAGGGGGATATGGCTACACCTTC
CAWSVSRTGGYGYTF
>TRBD1|TRBV10-3|15|TRBJ1-1|-
TGTGCCATCAGTGAGGCCGGGACAGGGGACACTGAAGCTTTCTTT
CAISEAGTGDTEAFF
>TRBD1|TRBV28|17|TRBJ1-2|-
TGTGCCAGCAGTTCTAGGGGACAGGGGGCTGTTAACTATGGCTACACCTTC
CASSSRGQGAVNYGYTF
>-|TRBV5-1|13|TRBJ1-1|few
TGCGCCAGCAGCCAATCGACTAACACTGAAGCTTTCTTT
CASSQSTNTEAFF
>TRBD2|TRBV4-2|16|TRBJ2-1|-
TGTGCCAGCAGCCGGGGACTAGCGGGAGGGCGGGGTGAGCAGTTCTTC
CASSRGLAGGRGEQFF
>TRBD1|TRBV6-6|15|TRBJ2-2|-
TGTGCCAGCACGACAGGGGGCGGAGGCACCGGGGAGCTGTTTTTT
CASTTGGGGTGELFF
>-|TRBV7-8|12|TRBJ1-2|-
TGTGCCAGCAGTCAACAGGCTTATGGCTACACCTTC
CASSQQAYGYTF
>-|TRBV30|13|TRBJ1-1|-
TGTGCCTGGACGGAGAACCTGAACACTGAAGCTTTCTTT
CAWTENLNTEAFF
>TRBD2|TRBV2|15|TRBJ2-3|-
TGTGCCAGCCTCAGTAGCGGGGGCAGCACAGATACGCAGTATTTT
CASLSSGGSTDTQYF
>TRBD1|TRBV6-5|13|TRBJ1-5|-
TGTGCCAGCTCACAGGGGGCCGATCAGCCCCAGCATTTT
CASSQGADQPQHF
>TRBD2|TRBV5-6|15|TRBJ2-4|once
TGTGCCAGCAGCCAGCGGGAGCCAACCAAAAACATTCAGTACTTC
CASSQREPTKNIQYF
>-|TRBV14|16|TRBJ2-3|-
TGTGCCAGCAGCCAGAGGAGCGGTTCGCGCACAGATACGCAGTATTTT
CASSQRSGSRTDTQYF
>-|TRBV24-1|13|TRBJ2-3|-
TGTGCCACCAGTGAGACCTGGGAGGATACGCAGTATTTT
CATSETWEDTQYF
>-|TRBV7-6|14|TRBJ1-1|once
TGTGCCAGCAGCTTAGGGGGTGAGGGCACTGAAGCTTTCTTT
CASSLGGEGTEAFF
>TRBD1|TRBV27|16|TRBJ2-2|-
TGTGCCAGCAGTTTATTGGACAGGGTTTCGACCGGGGAGCTGTTTTTT
CASSLLDRVSTGELFF
>-|TRBV19|12|TRBJ2-7|-
TGTGCCAGTAGTCTCGGGACCTACGAGCAGTACTTC
CASSLGTYEQYF
>-|TRBV2|15|TRBJ2-2|once
TGTGCCAGCAGACGACCACTAGCCGTTACCGGGGAGCTGTTTTTT
CASRRPLAVTGELFF
>TRBD1|TRBV19|15|TRBJ1-2|-
TGTGCCAGTAGTCCTCTCGGACAGGGGGCAAGTGGCTACACCTTC
CASSPLGQGASGYTF
>-|TRBV29-1|13|TRBJ1-5|-
TGCAGCGTTGGGGAGAATAGCAATCAGCCCCAGCATTTT
CSVGENSNQPQHF
>-|TRBV6-5|15|TRBJ1-5|-
TGTGCCAGCAGCCCGGAGGGTGGAGGCAATCAGCCCCAGCATTTT
CASSPEGGGNQPQHF
>-|TRBV5-1|15|TRBJ2-7|-
TGCGCCAGCAGCTTGAGATGGACAGAATCCTACGAGCAGTACTTC
CASSLRWTESYEQYF
>TRBD1|TRBV5-6|15|TRBJ2-2|-
TGTGCCAGCAGCTTTACAGGGGTTAACACCGGGGAGCTGTTTTTT
CASSFTGVNTGELFF
>-|TRBV4-2|14|TRBJ2-5|-
TGTGCCAGCAGCCCGGGACTTTCTAAAGAGACCCAGTACTTC
CASSPGLSKETQYF
>-|TRBV14|15|TRBJ1-2|few
TGTGCCAGCAGCCAAAGAACAACGGGATCGGGTGGCTACACCTTC
CASSQRTTGSGGYTF
>-|TRBV5-5|15|TRBJ1-2|-
TGTGCCAGCAGCTCCATTTTTGCGGGTAATGGCGGCTACACCTTC
CASSSIFAGNGGYTF
>-|TRBV30|11|TRBJ1-5|-
TGTGCCTGGAGTGTGGAGCAGCCCCAGCATTTT
CAWSVEQPQHF